Listed below are T cell receptor beta chains from one sample, sequenced in a study of blood T cell repertoires in COVID-19. Sequencing used immunoSEQ multiplex PCR; TCRdb keeps in-frame clones, though not all of them. The table shows around 80,000 clones, with over 70% occurring only once. The sample was peripheral blood. Receptors were obtained from a middle-aged man with active or convalescent COVID-19. Each CDR3 is given with its conserved first and last residue. Fields, in order: J gene, clone size, D gene, V gene, CDR3 DNA, CDR3 protein. A D gene is named only where the DNA matches it firmly. Not all rows give a size; the values are once, few, many and, for expanded clones, a class.

>TRBJ2-3|-|TRBD1|TRBV4-1
TGCGCCAGCAGCCACCCCGGACAGGGTAGCACAGATACGCAGTATTTT
CASSHPGQGSTDTQYF
>TRBJ2-5|-|TRBD2|TRBV7-3
TGTGCCAGCAGCTTGGGCGGCGGGGGAGGGGAGACCCAGTACTTC
CASSLGGGGGETQYF
>TRBJ1-3|-|-|TRBV28
TGTGCCAGCAGTTTATCCCGGGTAGCCGGAAACACCATATATTTT
CASSLSRVAGNTIYF
>TRBJ2-5|-|TRBD2|TRBV19
TGTGCCAGTAGTATTGGCGGGGGACGAGAGACCCAGTACTTC
CASSIGGGRETQYF
>TRBJ2-5|-|-|TRBV6-2/TRBV6-3
TGTGCCAGCAGTTATGGGCGTAGTGGTTCCCCTCAGTACTTC
CASSYGRSGSPQYF
>TRBJ1-1|-|-|TRBV29-1
TGCAGCGTTGTCAGGGGCATGAACACTGAAGCTTTCTTT
CSVVRGMNTEAFF
>TRBJ2-1|-|-|TRBV10-3
TGTGCCATTGGGGGGACGTTTAGCTCCTACAATGAGCAGTTCTTC
CAIGGTFSSYNEQFF
>TRBJ1-5|medium-sized|-|TRBV6-2/TRBV6-3
TGTGCCAGCAGTTACGGTGTCGGAGATAGGCCCCAGCATTTT
CASSYGVGDRPQHF
>TRBJ1-5|-|TRBD1|TRBV24-1
TGTGCCACCAGTCGGGACAGTAACCAGCCCCAGCATTTT
CATSRDSNQPQHF
>TRBJ2-3|-|-|TRBV7-7
TGTGCCAGCAGACCTTACTCGGGAGCCCCCACAGATACGCAGTATTTT
CASRPYSGAPTDTQYF
>TRBJ1-2|-|-|TRBV12-3/TRBV12-4
TGTGCCAGCAGTTTAGGCACATTCTATGGCTACACCTTC
CASSLGTFYGYTF
>TRBJ1-1|-|TRBD1|TRBV12-3/TRBV12-4
TGTGCCAGCAGCCGGACAGGGCCCACTGAAGCTTTCTTT
CASSRTGPTEAFF
>TRBJ1-5|-|-|TRBV2
TGTGCCAGCAGTGAGGGTCCAGGAATTACTAGCAATCAGCCCCAGCATTTT
CASSEGPGITSNQPQHF
>TRBJ2-7|-|TRBD1|TRBV6-6
TGTGCCAGCAGGGGACAGGGGCGGCAGTACTTC
CASRGQGRQYF
>TRBJ1-2|-|-|TRBV6-6
TGTGCCAGCAGTTACTCGATTCAGGGCCCCTATGGCTACACCTTC
CASSYSIQGPYGYTF
>TRBJ1-2|-|-|TRBV3-1/TRBV3-2
TGTGCCAGCAGCCAAGGGGGGGGGCCCGGCTACACCTTC
CASSQGGGPGYTF
>TRBJ2-7|few|-|TRBV7-9
TGTGCCAGCGGCGCGGGCACCTTCTCCTACGAGCAGTACTTC
CASGAGTFSYEQYF
>TRBJ2-7|-|TRBD2|TRBV7-2
TGTGCCAGCAGCCCGAATGGCGGGGGGTCGCTCTCCTACGAGCAGTACTTC
CASSPNGGGSLSYEQYF
>TRBJ2-2|-|TRBD2|TRBV24-1
TGTGCCACCAGTGAATCGGGACTAGCCTCCGGGGAGCTGTTTTTT
CATSESGLASGELFF
>TRBJ2-2|-|-|TRBV11-3
TGTGCCAGCAGCCCTGGGGGACTTACGAACACCGGGGAGCTGTTTTTT
CASSPGGLTNTGELFF
>TRBJ1-1|-|TRBD1|TRBV5-8
TGTGCCAGCAGCTTCGGCACAGGGGGACCCTATGAAGCTTTCTTT
CASSFGTGGPYEAFF
>TRBJ2-5|few|TRBD2|TRBV9
TGTGCCAGCAGCGTAGATGGCGGGGGGCACGGGACCCAGTACTTC
CASSVDGGGHGTQYF
>TRBJ2-7|-|TRBD1|TRBV6-5
TGTGCCAGCAGCCCGACAGGGGGGCTGTACGAGCAGTACTTC
CASSPTGGLYEQYF
>TRBJ2-1|few|TRBD2|TRBV14
TGTGCCAGCAGCCGCCCCATTACACCGGGACTAGCGGCCTACAATGAGCAGTTCTTC
CASSRPITPGLAAYNEQFF
>TRBJ2-1|-|TRBD2|TRBV7-2
TGTGCCAGCAGCTTAGGATCGAGCGGGGGGGCCCAGGGTGAGCAGTTCTTC
CASSLGSSGGAQGEQFF
>TRBJ1-4|-|-|TRBV29-1
TGCAGCGTTGTTGGGGTTGCGGGTGAAAAACTGTTTTTT
CSVVGVAGEKLFF
>TRBJ2-7|-|-|TRBV4-1
TGCGCCAGCAGCCAAAATCAGGGTATGTCCTACGAGCAGTACTTC
CASSQNQGMSYEQYF
>TRBJ2-2|-|TRBD1|TRBV7-7
TGTGCCAGCAGCCCGGTGGGACAGATCACCGGGGAGCTGTTTTTT
CASSPVGQITGELFF
>TRBJ2-7|-|-|TRBV9
TGTGCCAGCAGCGTAGGGTCAGGAGGGTACGAGCAGTACTTC
CASSVGSGGYEQYF
>TRBJ2-7|-|TRBD2|TRBV5-4
TGTGCCAGCACCCCCCGGGACGGGGGGGCGGACGAGCAGTACTTC
CASTPRDGGADEQYF
>TRBJ2-2|-|TRBD2|TRBV6-2/TRBV6-3
TGTGCCAGCAGCCCTAGCGGGGGCCTAAACACCGGGGAGCTGTTTTTT
CASSPSGGLNTGELFF
>TRBJ1-1|few|-|TRBV30
TGTGCCTGGAGTGCAGGGTTGGAGAACACTGAAGCTTTCTTT
CAWSAGLENTEAFF
>TRBJ2-5|-|-|TRBV2
TGTGCCAGCAGTGAACTCACAGTCCAAGAGACCCAGTACTTC
CASSELTVQETQYF
>TRBJ2-7|-|TRBD2|TRBV2
TGTGCCAGCAGTGGGGGAGGGTTCTCCTACGAGCAGTACTTC
CASSGGGFSYEQYF
>TRBJ1-4|-|-|TRBV3-1/TRBV3-2
TGTGCCAGCAGCCAAGAGACAGAGGCTAATGAAAAACTGTTTTTT
CASSQETEANEKLFF
>TRBJ2-2|-|TRBD2|TRBV3-1/TRBV3-2
TGTGCCAGCAGCCAGGGACTAGCGGTGCACGCGAACACCGGGGAGCTGTTTTTT
CASSQGLAVHANTGELFF
>TRBJ1-5|-|-|TRBV5-1
TGCGCCAGCAGCTGGGCGGGTTTGAGCAATCAGCCCCAGCATTTT
CASSWAGLSNQPQHF
>TRBJ2-6|-|-|TRBV5-1
TGCGCCAGCAGCGGGCCTGGGGCCAACGTCCTGACTTTC
CASSGPGANVLTF
>TRBJ2-1|-|TRBD2|TRBV19
TGTGCCAGTAGTGCGACTAGCTCAACCTACAATGAGCAGTTCTTC
CASSATSSTYNEQFF
>TRBJ1-5|-|-|TRBV6-6
TGTGCCAGCAGTTACGGGACTCCACGGGCTAATCAGCCCCAGCATTTT
CASSYGTPRANQPQHF
>TRBJ1-2|-|TRBD1|TRBV5-1
TGCGCCAGCAGCTTGGACAGGGGTGCCTATGGCTACACCTTC
CASSLDRGAYGYTF
>TRBJ2-5|-|TRBD1|TRBV24-1
TGTGCCACCAGTGATTCGACAGGGAGCGAGACCCAGTACTTC
CATSDSTGSETQYF
>TRBJ2-5|few|TRBD2|TRBV24-1
TGTGCCACCAGTGACTCCCCGGGGACTAGCGGGGGCCGGGAGACCCAGTACTTC
CATSDSPGTSGGRETQYF
>TRBJ1-1|once|-|TRBV9
TGTGCCAGCAGCCCAGGTGGGCGTAACACTGAAGCTTTCTTT
CASSPGGRNTEAFF
>TRBJ2-2|-|-|TRBV5-1
TGCGCCAGCAGCTTGGCCTCGAACACCGGGGAGCTGTTTTTT
CASSLASNTGELFF
>TRBJ1-1|-|-|TRBV29-1
TGCAGCGTTGAGTCAGGGGCGACTGAAGCTTTCTTT
CSVESGATEAFF
>TRBJ2-3|once|TRBD2|TRBV2
TGTGCCAGCAGCAAAGGGACTAGGGGGGTGACAGATACGCAGTATTTT
CASSKGTRGVTDTQYF
>TRBJ2-1|-|TRBD2|TRBV5-6
TGTGCCAGCAGCTCCTTAACCGGGGGGGGCTTGGCTGAGCAGTTCTTC
CASSSLTGGGLAEQFF
>TRBJ1-1|-|TRBD1|TRBV19
TGTGCCAGTACCTTCGGGTGGACAGGGGTAGGTTTCACTGAAGCTTTCTTT
CASTFGWTGVGFTEAFF
>TRBJ1-4|-|-|TRBV5-6
TGTGCCAGCAGCTTAACGGACAGCACTGGAAGGGTGTTTTTT
CASSLTDSTGRVFF
>TRBJ2-7|-|-|TRBV29-1
TGCAGCGTGGGGGGACCCGACTACGAGCAGTACTTC
CSVGGPDYEQYF
>TRBJ2-3|-|TRBD2|TRBV3-1/TRBV3-2
TGTGCCAGCAGCCCCCTTGGGGGGGAAAGAGATACGCAGTATTTT
CASSPLGGERDTQYF
>TRBJ2-5|-|TRBD2|TRBV5-4
TGTGCCAGCAGCTCCCCGAGTAGCGGGGTCTTCAGTCAAGAGACCCAGTACTTC
CASSSPSSGVFSQETQYF
>TRBJ1-1|-|TRBD1|TRBV2
TGTGCCAGCAGCCCTCAGTTAAACAGGGGTCCTGAAGCTTTCTTT
CASSPQLNRGPEAFF
>TRBJ2-7|-|TRBD2|TRBV11-2
TGTGCCAGCAGCTCTCCTGCCGGCGGGGGAAACTACGAGCAGTACTTC
CASSSPAGGGNYEQYF
>TRBJ2-7|-|TRBD1|TRBV3-1/TRBV3-2
TGTGCCAGCAGCCAATTCCCAGGGGGCGGGTACGAGCAGTACTTC
CASSQFPGGGYEQYF
>TRBJ2-5|-|TRBD2|TRBV9
TGTGCCAGCAGCGTAGGTCGGACTAGCGTAACCCAAGAGACCCAGTACTTC
CASSVGRTSVTQETQYF
>TRBJ2-3|-|-|TRBV27
TGTGCCAGCAGTTTACAAACAGGGCCAGATACGCAGTATTTT
CASSLQTGPDTQYF